Following are 11 T cell receptor beta chains from one sample sequenced in a study of cytomegalovirus exposure and HLA in healthy donors. With 60 Vbeta and 13 Jbeta primers, the PCR was carried out. Measured with immunoSEQ multiplex PCR; TCRdb has only the in-frame clones, and not every one. The data hold 130,000 to 150,000 clones, with around 77% observed a single time. Sequenced sample: PBMCs. The receptors were sampled from a woman aged 40 to 50 in good health and CMV-seropositive.

This clone was picked up a small number of times. The CDR3 spells CASRRIGTLYGYTF. Written as DNA, the CDR3 is TGTGCCAGCAGGCGAATCGGGACTCTATATGGCTACACCTTC. The J gene is TRBJ1-2, the V gene TRBV28; D is possibly TRBD1 (5 bases). The CDR3 runs 14 residues. Trimming removed 6 bases from V and 5 bases from J, with 16 bases in between. The germline gives CDR1 MDHEN, CDR2 SYDVKM.

The V gene is TRBV5-1, the J gene TRBJ1-2, with 9 positions matching TRBD1. The length of the CDR3 is 13 residues. V lost 0 bases and J lost 11; bases outside the gene matches: 5. Germline CDR1 reads SGHRS; CDR2 reads YFSETQ. CDR3 nucleotides: TGCGCCAGCAGCTTGGGACAGGGGGAAATATACACCTTC. Translated: CASSLGQGEIYTF.

The J gene is TRBJ2-1, the V gene TRBV23-1; D is perhaps TRBD1 (5 bases). TRBV23-1 is noted as an ORF with a role that remains uncertain. V dropped 0 bases and J dropped 10 bases, with 13 bases sitting between them. CDR3 length equals 14 residues. The CDR3 DNA reads as TGCGCCAGCAGTCAATCGGTGGCCGACAGCGAGCAGTTCTTC. Encoded protein: CASSQSVADSEQFF.

CDR3 sequence: CASSPLPGQKQETQYF. The CDR3 DNA sequence: TGTGCCAGCAGCCCTTTACCGGGACAGAAACAAGAGACCCAGTACTTC. The genes are TRBV9 and TRBJ2-5; TRBD1 aligns across 7 bases. J was trimmed by 2 bases and V by 4 bases; bases with no gene match: 11. The germline V gene has CDR1 SGDLS and CDR2 YYNGEE. The CDR3 loop spans 16 amino acids.

In nucleotides, the CDR3 is TGCGCCAGCAGCGGGGGACTAGCGGGGGGTCTATTAGATACGCAGTATTTT. Its protein product is CASSGGLAGGLLDTQYF. The chain employs TRBV5-1 and TRBJ2-3; TRBD2 aligns across 15 bases. The CDR3 totals 17 residues. V shed 4 bases, J shed 5 bases, and the junction held 8 bases outside the gene matches. Germline lookup yields CDR1 SGHRS and CDR2 YFSETQ.

V gene TRBV6-5 combines with J gene TRBJ1-2; no reliable D call. Between the trimmed V and J ends, which lost 2 bases and 5 bases, there was a span of 9 bases. The CDR3 length is 13 residues. Germline CDR1 and CDR2: MNHEY and SVGAGI. CDR3 amino acids: CASSYRGWYGYTF. Here the CDR3 DNA reads TGTGCCAGCAGTTACCGGGGTTGGTATGGCTACACCTTC.

This clone is a singleton in its sample. The rearrangement joins TRBV11-3 to TRBJ2-7, with 12 positions matching TRBD1. The CDR3 is made up of 16 amino acids. Trimming cost V 4 bases and J 6 bases; bases outside gene matches: 10. Germline lookup yields CDR1 SGHNT and CDR2 YENEEA. The CDR3 loop is CASSSGPGQGASEQYF. CDR3 in DNA: TGTGCCAGCAGCTCCGGACCGGGACAGGGGGCTTCCGAGCAGTACTTC.

CDR3 DNA: TGTGCCAGCAGCTTCTCAGGGGTTGGGGAAAAACTGTTTTTT. Protein product: CASSFSGVGEKLFF. The chain links TRBV7-9 to TRBJ1-4; weak D call: TRBD1 (6 bases). Between the trimmed V and J ends, which lost 3 bases and 8 bases, there was a span of 13 bases. CDR1 and CDR2 (germline): SEHNR, FQNEAQ (reference sequence). CDR3 size: 14 residues.

This chain connects TRBV7-2 to TRBJ1-2, with a tentative D call TRBD1 (6 bases). Germline CDR1 SGHTA, CDR2 FQGNSA. V was cut by 2 bases and J by 6 bases, with 13 bases left in between. This CDR3 has 14 amino acids. The CDR3 bases are TGTGCCAGCAGCTTAATGGACAGCTACCATGGCTACACCTTC. It specifies CASSLMDSYHGYTF. The complete variable domain, with remaining parts taken from reference TRBV7-2 and TRBJ1-2, reads GAGVSQSPSNKVTEKGKDVELRCDPISGHTALYWYRQSLGQGLEFLIYFQGNSAPDKSGLPSDRFSAERTGGSVSTLTIQRTQQEDSAVYLCASSLMDSYHGYTFGSGTRLTVV.

The chain joins TRBV6-5 to TRBJ1-5; D remains ambiguous. Germline V lookup: CDR1 MNHEY, CDR2 SVGAGI. Between the trimmed V and J ends, which lost 6 bases and 2 bases, there was a span of 11 bases. The CDR3 loop spans 14 amino acids. In DNA, the CDR3 is TGTGCCAGCAGCCCGATAGAGGGCAATCAGCCCCAGCATTTT. Protein product: CASSPIEGNQPQHF.

The chain recombines TRBV6-5 with TRBJ2-7; perhaps TRBD1 as D (5 bases). Per germline, CDR1 MNHEY and CDR2 SVGAGI. The CDR3 is made up of 12 amino acids. V was clipped by 6 bases and J by 4 bases, with 10 bases between them. CDR3 sequence reads: CASRMQGYEQYF. CDR3 bases: TGTGCCAGCAGAATGCAGGGTTACGAGCAGTACTTC.